These 31 T cell receptor beta chains originate from one sample sequenced in a study of shared T cell receptors in the human thymus. Assay: immunoSEQ multiplex PCR; the TCRdb copy retains only in-frame clones and omits some. The sample consists of 540,000 or so clones, 78% of them appearing once. The sample was also reused in another study, on human thymus T cells.

The source material was thymocytes. Source of these receptors: a boy in the first two years of life with a congenital heart defect.

V gene TRBV5-1 combines with J gene TRBJ2-5, with D maybe TRBD2 (6 bases). Per the germline V gene, CDR1 is SGHRS and CDR2 is YFSETQ. V was cut by 4 bases and J by 4 bases, with 14 bases left in between. The CDR3 is made up of 14 amino acids. The CDR3 sequence is CASSPWGVRETQYF. DNA of the CDR3: TGCGCCAGCAGCCCCTGGGGGGTTCGAGAGACCCAGTACTTC.

The V gene is TRBV28, the J gene TRBJ2-7; 8 bases fit TRBD2. CDR1 and CDR2 from the germline V gene are MDHEN and SYDVKM. The V gene end was trimmed by 2 bases and the J gene end by 2 bases; junction bases not matched to a gene: 5. The CDR3 runs 15 residues. CDR3 DNA: TGTGCCAGCAGTTTACCCTCGGGGGGGACCTACGAGCAGTACTTC. It specifies CASSLPSGGTYEQYF.

The rearrangement uses TRBV5-1 and TRBJ2-1, with a tentative D call TRBD2 (7 bases). The CDR3 has 14 amino acids. Germline assignment: CDR1 SGHRS and CDR2 YFSETQ. The V gene lost 5 bases and the J gene lost 7 bases, with 16 bases spanning the gap. The CDR3 is CASRRGEGMNEQFF. The CDR3 bases are TGCGCCAGCAGGAGGGGGGAGGGTATGAATGAGCAGTTCTTC.

Here the CDR3 reads CASSLFRGGKQYF. DNA for the CDR3: TGTGCCAGCAGCTTATTCCGGGGGGGCAAGCAGTACTTC. The chain uses TRBV11-2 and TRBJ2-7; 8 bases align to TRBD2. This CDR3 is 13 amino acids long. The junction had 5 bases not matched to a gene; V was cut back by 2 bases and J by 8 bases. From germline, CDR1 is SGHAT and CDR2 FQNNGV.

The chain carries TRBV5-4 and TRBJ2-1; TRBD2 matches 11 bases. Germline V CDR1 and CDR2: SGHNT, YYREEE (reference sequence). The CDR3 loop spans 19 amino acids. The junction had 8 bases not matched to a gene; V was cut back by 0 bases and J by 0 bases. CDR3 residues: CASSLGLAGPSSSYNEQFF. The CDR3 DNA reads TGTGCCAGCAGCTTGGGACTAGCGGGACCTTCTAGCTCCTACAATGAGCAGTTCTTC. The full variable domain, completed using reference TRBV5-4 and TRBJ2-1, is ETGVTQSPTHLIKTRGQQVTLRCSSQSGHNTVSWYQQALGQGPQFIFQYYREEENGRGNFPPRFSGLQFPNYSSELNVNALELDDSALYLCASSLGLAGPSSSYNEQFFGPGTRLTVL.

Written as DNA, the CDR3 is TGTGCCTGGAGTCCCCTAGGGGGCAATGAGCAGTTCTTC. Its translation is CAWSPLGGNEQFF. The V call is TRBV30, the J call TRBJ2-1, with TRBD1 as a possible D gene (6 bases). This CDR3 comprises 13 residues. Germline CDR1 and CDR2: GTSNPN and SVGIG (reference sequence). Trimming removed 2 bases from V and 6 bases from J, with 11 bases in between.

The CDR3 sequence: CASSSDWRGVETQYF. CDR3 sequence (DNA): TGTGCCAGCTCCTCGGACTGGAGGGGAGTGGAGACCCAGTACTTC. This rearrangement joins TRBV4-2 to TRBJ2-5, with D maybe TRBD2 (6 bases). V lost 8 bases and J lost 5, with 21 bases in between. CDR3 length: 15 residues. CDR1 LGHNA and CDR2 YNFKEQ come from the germline V gene.

This clone has a single count. This chain uses TRBV30 with TRBJ2-7; a weak D match, TRBD1 (6 bases). The CDR3 contains 19 residues. V lost 4 bases, J lost 7 bases, and 35 bases lay in between. CDR1 and CDR2 from the germline V gene are GTSNPN and SVGIG (reference sequence). The CDR3 region has the DNA TGTGCCTGGACCCCCGGAGTGATGGCAGGGGACCTACCTCTGTCGGAGCAGTACTTC. Its protein product is CAWTPGVMAGDLPLSEQYF.

Comments on this clone: The identical CDR3 is also encoded by other nucleotide sequences in the sample. The chain links TRBV6-5 to TRBJ1-5; unclear D gene. V gave up 0 bases and J gave up 1 base, with 7 bases separating them. This CDR3 spans 15 amino acids. Germline V gene sequence: CDR1 MNHEY, CDR2 SVGAGI. The CDR3: CASSYSGGSNQPQHF. CDR3 bases: TGTGCCAGCAGTTACTCGGGAGGGAGCAATCAGCCCCAGCATTTT.

V and J are TRBV15 and TRBJ2-6, with D maybe TRBD1 (6 bases). The germline gives CDR1 LNHNV, CDR2 YYDKDF (reference sequence). Between the trimmed V and J ends, which lost 1 base and 5 bases, there was a span of 24 bases. The CDR3 length is 20 residues. The CDR3 sequence is CATSRGYLRTAPLWANVLTF. The CDR3 coding sequence is TGTGCCACCAGCAGAGGATATTTGAGGACAGCCCCTCTCTGGGCCAACGTCCTGACTTTC.

V usage is TRBV14 and J usage is TRBJ1-2, with D unclear. Deletions cut 0 bases from V and 8 bases from J, with 13 bases between. The CDR3 contains 14 residues. The germline gives CDR1 SGHDN, CDR2 FVKESK. The CDR3 DNA reads as TGTGCCAGCAGCCAAGATGTAGAGGGTCACGGCTACACCTTC. It encodes CASSQDVEGHGYTF.

V usage is TRBV4-2 and J usage is TRBJ1-2, with 9 nucleotides matching TRBD1. V lost 0 bases and J lost 0; bases outside the gene matches: 8. The CDR3 sequence is 18 residues long. Germline loops: CDR1 LGHNA, CDR2 YNFKEQ. The DNA of the CDR3 is TGTGCCAGCAGCCAAGATGGGACTGGGACAGGGCCTAACTATGGCTACACCTTC. This sequence encodes CASSQDGTGTGPNYGYTF.

This clone has just one count. V is TRBV6-4 and J is TRBJ1-1; tentatively, D is TRBD1 (6 bases). CDR1 is MRHNA and CDR2 is SNTAGT in the germline V gene. CDR3 length: 16 residues. With 4 bases removed from V and 1 base from J, the gap between germline ends came to 16 bases. For the CDR3, the DNA is TGTGCCAGCAGTGCGTGTGGGGGCAGAACGAACACTGAAGCTTTCTTT. Encoded protein: CASSACGGRTNTEAFF.

The chain couples TRBV7-6 to TRBJ2-7; a weak D match, TRBD1 (5 bases). V gave up 2 bases and J gave up 0 bases, with 11 bases separating them. CDR3 length: 15 amino acids. The germline CDR1 and CDR2 sequences are SGHVS and FNYEAQ. The CDR3 protein is CASSLSGSLSYEQYF. CDR3 sequence (DNA): TGTGCCAGCAGCTTATCAGGGTCCCTCTCCTACGAGCAGTACTTC.

This clone was seen only a few times. This chain joins TRBV4-3 and TRBJ2-1; 14 bases match TRBD2. Per germline, CDR1 LGHNA and CDR2 YSLEER. The CDR3 is made up of 15 amino acids. J gave up 12 bases and V 4 bases, and 8 bases lay outside the gene matches. This chain's CDR3 is CASSPGTSGSGVQFF. CDR3 DNA: TGCGCCAGCAGCCCCGGGACTAGCGGGAGTGGAGTGCAGTTCTTC.

The chain is built from TRBV7-7 and TRBJ2-5, with a tentative D call TRBD1 (6 bases). Germline V gene data show CDR1 as SSHAT and CDR2 as FNYEAQ (reference sequence). With 5 bases removed from V and 7 bases from J, the gap between germline ends came to 14 bases. The CDR3 has 13 residues. The CDR3 bases are TGTGCCAGCAGCGCCCAGGGGCCTGGGACCCAGTACTTC. Translating it yields CASSAQGPGTQYF.

This rearrangement joins TRBV25-1 to TRBJ2-5; D unclear. The ends were cut back, 2 bases at V and 2 bases at J, with 6 bases in the middle. The CDR3 covers 13 residues. Per germline, CDR1 MGHDK and CDR2 SYGVNS. The CDR3 is CASSEGWQETQYF. CDR3 bases: TGTGCCAGCAGTGAAGGCTGGCAAGAGACCCAGTACTTC.

The chain is built from TRBV30 and TRBJ2-3; TRBD2 might be the D (5 bases). Trimming stripped 8 bases from V and 1 base from J, with 10 bases between. The V gene's germline CDR1 is GTSNPN and CDR2 SVGIG (reference sequence). The CDR3 sequence is 12 residues long. CDR3 protein: CAHKRRTDTQYF. The CDR3 nucleotides are TGTGCCCACAAGCGGCGCACAGATACGCAGTATTTT. Together with reference TRBV30 and TRBJ2-3, the CDR3 gives the full variable domain: SQTIHQWPATLVQPVGSPLSLECTVEGTSNPNLYWYRQAAGRGLQLLFYSVGIGQISSEVPQNLSASRPQDRQFILSSKKLLLSDSGFYLCAHKRRTDTQYFGPGTRLTVL.

This chain uses TRBV6-1 with TRBJ1-2; D is perhaps TRBD1 (6 bases). The germline V gene has CDR1 MNHNS and CDR2 SASEGT. Trimming removed 7 bases at V and 8 bases at J, with 17 bases between. CDR3 length equals 13 residues. The CDR3 nucleotides read TGTGCCAGCATCTCACAGGGAGGGCCCGGCTACACCTTC. This gives the protein CASISQGGPGYTF.

V gene TRBV6-5 combines with J gene TRBJ2-2; 7 positions match TRBD1. Germline loops: CDR1 MNHEY, CDR2 SVGAGI. The CDR3 contains 16 residues. V was clipped by 2 bases and J by 0 bases; unmatched bases: 3. The CDR3 DNA is TGTGCCAGCAGTTACGGGCAGGGGGCGAACACCGGGGAGCTGTTTTTT. Amino acid sequence: CASSYGQGANTGELFF.

The CDR3 nucleotides are TGTGCCTGGAGTGTGAGTGAAGGGTTCGGGGATGGCTACACCTTC. It translates to CAWSVSEGFGDGYTF. This sequence joins TRBV30 and TRBJ1-2; no clear D. The V end was cut by 0 bases, the J end by 6 bases, with 17 bases between. The CDR3 has 15 residues. Germline-derived CDR1 and CDR2 are GTSNPN and SVGIG (reference sequence).

This clone was detected only a few times. This rearrangement joins TRBV28 to TRBJ1-1; D is perhaps TRBD1 (6 bases). The CDR3 covers 17 residues. The germline CDR1 and CDR2 sequences are MDHEN and SYDVKM. V lost 3 bases, J lost 3 bases, and 20 bases lay in between. The CDR3 spells CASSFRVPGGLDTEAFF. The CDR3 nucleotides read TGTGCCAGCAGTTTCCGGGTCCCCGGGGGGCTCGACACTGAAGCTTTCTTT.

The rearrangement joins TRBV28 to TRBJ1-1; TRBD1 matches at 9 bases. CDR3 length: 15 amino acids. The V segment lost 8 bases and the J segment 0 bases; nucleotides outside the gene matches: 7. The germline CDR1 and CDR2 sequences are MDHEN and SYDVKM. This chain's CDR3 is CASGGTGNLNTEAFF. CDR3 sequence (DNA): TGTGCCAGCGGCGGGACAGGGAATCTGAACACTGAAGCTTTCTTT.

The chain's CDR3 is CASSPGRRRANSYNEQFF. CDR3 DNA sequence: TGTGCCAGCAGCCCAGGGAGGAGGAGGGCTAACTCCTACAATGAGCAGTTCTTC. V gene TRBV13 combines with J gene TRBJ2-1, with D maybe TRBD2 (6 bases). The germline V gene encodes CDR1 PRHDT and CDR2 FYEKMQ (reference sequence). This CDR3 has 18 amino acids. Trimming removed 5 bases from V and 0 bases from J, with 20 bases in between.

The CDR3 DNA sequence: TGTGCCAGCAGCGCCCCAGGGGGAACCTACGAGCAGTACTTC. This encodes CASSAPGGTYEQYF. The chain is built from TRBV5-6 and TRBJ2-7; 7 bases match TRBD1. V lost 4 bases, J lost 2 bases, and 6 bases stayed unmatched. CDR1 SGHDT and CDR2 YYEEEE come from the germline V gene. This CDR3 is built from 14 residues. The variable domain in full, completed from reference TRBV5-6 and TRBJ2-7, reads DAGVTQSPTHLIKTRGQQVTLRCSPKSGHDTVSWYQQALGQGPQFIFQYYEEEERQRGNFPDRFSGHQFPNYSSELNVNALLLGDSALYLCASSAPGGTYEQYFGPGTRLTVT.

V is TRBV7-6 and J is TRBJ1-2, with TRBD1 matching 7 bases. The CDR3 is 17 amino acids. V lost 1 base and J lost 4; bases outside the gene matches: 12. Looked up from germline, CDR1 is SGHVS and CDR2 is FNYEAQ. This chain's CDR3 is CASSLGFRDSFPYGYTF. DNA for the CDR3: TGTGCCAGCAGCTTAGGTTTTCGGGACAGTTTCCCCTATGGCTACACCTTC.

The chain recombines TRBV5-6 with TRBJ2-7; possibly TRBD2 for D (5 bases). The V end was cut by 4 bases, the J end by 2 bases, with 10 bases between. This CDR3 comprises 13 residues. CDR1 is SGHDT and CDR2 is YYEEEE in the germline V gene. This CDR3 is CASSIEGPYEQYF. The CDR3 bases are TGTGCCAGCAGCATCGAGGGTCCCTACGAGCAGTACTTC.

V is TRBV9 and J is TRBJ2-3, with TRBD2 matching 7 bases. In germline, CDR1 is SGDLS, CDR2 YYNGEE. The CDR3 extends over 17 amino acids. The J segment lost 2 bases and the V segment lost 4 bases, leaving 13 bases of the junction unmatched. The CDR3 sequence is CASSPKGWRGTTDTQYF. The DNA of the CDR3 is TGTGCCAGCAGCCCCAAAGGATGGCGGGGGACCACAGATACGCAGTATTTT.

This chain uses TRBV4-3 with TRBJ2-5; D may be TRBD2 (6 bases). Germline V gene data show CDR1 as LGHNA and CDR2 as YSLEER. V shed 0 bases and J shed 5 bases, with 13 bases lying between them. CDR3 size: 15 residues. In nucleotides, the CDR3 is TGCGCCAGCAGCCAAGAAACCTGCGGGAACGAGACCCAGTACTTC. This sequence encodes CASSQETCGNETQYF.

V and J are TRBV7-6 and TRBJ2-7, with TRBD2 matching over 13 bases. J gave up 0 bases and V 0 bases, and 14 bases lay outside the gene matches. Germline lookup yields CDR1 SGHVS and CDR2 FNYEAQ. This CDR3 spans 21 amino acids. CDR3 region: CASSLAPGGTSGTPHSYEQYF. CDR3 bases: TGTGCCAGCAGCTTAGCGCCTGGCGGGACTAGCGGGACCCCACACTCCTACGAGCAGTACTTC.

The CDR3: CASSEGGGRGSNQPQHF. The CDR3, as DNA: TGTGCCAGCAGTGAAGGTGGAGGCAGGGGTAGCAATCAGCCCCAGCATTTT. The rearrangement joins TRBV25-1 to TRBJ1-5; D may be TRBD1 (6 bases). The CDR3 sequence is 17 residues long. V was shortened by 2 bases and J by 0 bases, with 14 bases between the two germline ends. Germline V CDR1 and CDR2: MGHDK, SYGVNS.